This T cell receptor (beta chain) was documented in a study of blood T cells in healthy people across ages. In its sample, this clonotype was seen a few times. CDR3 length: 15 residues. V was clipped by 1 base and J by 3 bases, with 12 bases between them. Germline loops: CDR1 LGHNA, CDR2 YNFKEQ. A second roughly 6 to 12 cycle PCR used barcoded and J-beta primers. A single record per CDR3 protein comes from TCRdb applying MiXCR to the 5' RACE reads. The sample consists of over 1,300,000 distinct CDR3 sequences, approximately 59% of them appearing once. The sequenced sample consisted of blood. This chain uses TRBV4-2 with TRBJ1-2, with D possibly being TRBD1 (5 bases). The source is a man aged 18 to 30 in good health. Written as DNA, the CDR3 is TGTGCCAGCAGCCAAGTGGGCCGGGGGGACTATGGCTACACCTTC. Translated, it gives CASSQVGRGDYGYTF.